Listed below are T cell receptor beta chains from one sample, sequenced in a study of CD8 T cells in ankylosing spondylitis. TCRdb itself ran the 5' RACE reads through MiXCR, one entry per CDR3 protein. The table lists under 400,000 distinct CDR3 sequences, roughly 10% of them singletons, with 9.1% in the top ten. The sequenced material came from blood, either unsorted or a sorted T cell fraction (not recorded which). The receptor set was obtained from a female donor with ankylosing spondylitis or in good health (not recorded which). Both conserved end residues are part of each CDR3. Each record gives: clone size, J gene, D gene, V gene, CDR3 protein, CDR3 DNA. A D gene is named only where the DNA matches it firmly. Clone size is shown for a subset of rows, as once, few, many or a class of expanded clone.

>many|TRBJ2-3|NA|TRBV20-1
CSAGDTQYF
TGCAGTGCCGGAGATACGCAGTATTTT
>many|TRBJ1-5|NA|TRBV20-1
CSARGTQAHQPQHF
TGCAGTGCTAGAGGGACACAGGCCCATCAGCCCCAGCATTTT
>few|TRBJ2-1|NA|TRBV4-3
CASSQSLQGEQFF
TGCGCCAGCAGCCAATCACTACAAGGAGAGCAGTTCTTC
>few|TRBJ2-1|NA|TRBV3-1
CASSQWDSNNEQFF
TGTGCCAGCAGCCAATGGGACTCGAACAATGAGCAGTTCTTC
>NA|TRBJ1-2|NA|TRBV20-1
CSALLGSGTYGYTF
TGCAGTGCTTTACTCGGTTCAGGCACCTATGGCTACACCTTC
>many|TRBJ2-7|TRBD2|TRBV27
CASSLGGRVYEQYF
TGTGCCAGCAGTTTGGGCGGGAGGGTCTACGAGCAGTACTTC
>many|TRBJ1-1|TRBD1|TRBV28
CASSDSGGSRTEAFF
TGTGCCAGCAGCGATTCAGGGGGCTCAAGGACTGAAGCTTTCTTT
>few|TRBJ1-4|NA|TRBV9
CASSPPGDEKLFF
TGTGCCAGCAGCCCCCCGGGGGATGAAAAACTGTTTTTT
>many|TRBJ2-2|TRBD1|TRBV12-3/TRBV12-4
CASSPDRATGELFF
TGTGCCAGCAGTCCCGACAGGGCCACCGGGGAGCTGTTTTTT
>NA|TRBJ2-3|TRBD2|TRBV20-1
CRALAGGPDTQYF
TGCAGAGCACTAGCGGGGGGCCCAGATACGCAGTATTTT
>few|TRBJ2-7|TRBD2|TRBV5-6
CASSLEASGFREQYF
TGTGCCAGCAGCTTGGAGGCTAGCGGTTTCCGGGAGCAGTACTTC
>many|TRBJ2-2|NA|TRBV5-1
CASSLSRDANTGELFF
TGCGCCAGCAGCTTGAGCCGGGACGCGAACACCGGGGAGCTGTTTTTT
>many|TRBJ2-1|NA|TRBV27
CASSHATAAGPYNEQFF
TGTGCCAGCAGCCACGCTACCGCGGCGGGGCCCTACAATGAGCAGTTCTTC
>few|TRBJ2-3|NA|TRBV11-2
CASSLEVASASTDTQYF
TGTGCCAGCAGCTTAGAGGTAGCCAGCGCAAGCACAGATACGCAGTATTTT
>many|TRBJ2-7|NA|TRBV27
CASRSGTAGEQYF
TGTGCCAGCAGATCCGGGACAGCGGGCGAGCAGTACTTC
>many|TRBJ2-3|NA|TRBV20-1
CSARGRWPSTDTQYF
TGCAGTGCTAGAGGTCGATGGCCTAGCACAGATACGCAGTATTTT
>few|TRBJ1-1|TRBD1|TRBV12-3/TRBV12-4
CASSLGQYTEAFF
TGTGCCAGCAGTTTGGGACAGTACACTGAAGCTTTCTTT
>few|TRBJ2-2|TRBD1|TRBV5-5
CASRSGTGNAGELFF
TGTGCCAGCCGCTCCGGGACAGGGAACGCCGGGGAGCTGTTTTTT
>few|TRBJ1-6|NA|TRBV18
CASSRGDSSPLHF
TGTGCCAGCTCACGAGGGGATAGTTCACCCCTCCACTTT
>many|TRBJ1-4|NA|TRBV14
CASSGGLSPGRREKLFF
TGTGCCAGCAGCGGAGGCTTAAGCCCGGGCAGGCGTGAAAAACTGTTTTTT
>many|TRBJ2-1|TRBD2|TRBV5-1
CASSLAPLAGVVDEQFF
TGCGCCAGCAGCTTGGCTCCTCTGGCGGGAGTTGTCGATGAGCAGTTCTTC